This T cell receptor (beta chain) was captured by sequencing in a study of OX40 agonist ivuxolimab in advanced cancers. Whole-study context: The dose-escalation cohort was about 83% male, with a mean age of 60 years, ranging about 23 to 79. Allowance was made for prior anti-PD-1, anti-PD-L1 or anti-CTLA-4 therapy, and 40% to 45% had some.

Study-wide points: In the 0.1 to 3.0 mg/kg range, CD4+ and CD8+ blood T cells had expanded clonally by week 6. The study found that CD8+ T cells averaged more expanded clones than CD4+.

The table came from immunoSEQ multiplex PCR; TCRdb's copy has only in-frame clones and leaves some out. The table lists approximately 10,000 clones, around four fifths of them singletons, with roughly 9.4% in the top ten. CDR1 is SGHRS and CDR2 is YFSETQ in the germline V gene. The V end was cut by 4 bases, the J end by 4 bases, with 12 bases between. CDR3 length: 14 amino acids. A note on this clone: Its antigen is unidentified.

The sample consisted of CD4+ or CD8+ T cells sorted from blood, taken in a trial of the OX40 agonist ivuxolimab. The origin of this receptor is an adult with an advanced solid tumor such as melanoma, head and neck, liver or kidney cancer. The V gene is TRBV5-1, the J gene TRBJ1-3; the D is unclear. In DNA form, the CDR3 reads TGCGCCAGCAGCCTGGGAGGGTTCGGAAACACCATATATTTT. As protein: CASSLGGFGNTIYF.